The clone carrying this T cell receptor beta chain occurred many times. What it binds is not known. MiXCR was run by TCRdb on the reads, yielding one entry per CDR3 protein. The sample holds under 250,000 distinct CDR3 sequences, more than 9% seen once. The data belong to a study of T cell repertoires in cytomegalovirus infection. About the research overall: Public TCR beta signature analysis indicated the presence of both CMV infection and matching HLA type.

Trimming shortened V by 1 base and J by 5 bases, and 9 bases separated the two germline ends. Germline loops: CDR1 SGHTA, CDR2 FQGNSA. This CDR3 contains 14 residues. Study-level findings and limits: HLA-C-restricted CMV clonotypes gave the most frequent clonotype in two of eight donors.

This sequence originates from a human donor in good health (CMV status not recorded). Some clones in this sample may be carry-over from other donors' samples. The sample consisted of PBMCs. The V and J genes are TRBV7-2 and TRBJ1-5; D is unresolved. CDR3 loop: CASSLEQTDQPQHF. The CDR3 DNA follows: TGTGCCAGCAGCTTAGAGCAAACAGATCAGCCCCAGCATTTT.